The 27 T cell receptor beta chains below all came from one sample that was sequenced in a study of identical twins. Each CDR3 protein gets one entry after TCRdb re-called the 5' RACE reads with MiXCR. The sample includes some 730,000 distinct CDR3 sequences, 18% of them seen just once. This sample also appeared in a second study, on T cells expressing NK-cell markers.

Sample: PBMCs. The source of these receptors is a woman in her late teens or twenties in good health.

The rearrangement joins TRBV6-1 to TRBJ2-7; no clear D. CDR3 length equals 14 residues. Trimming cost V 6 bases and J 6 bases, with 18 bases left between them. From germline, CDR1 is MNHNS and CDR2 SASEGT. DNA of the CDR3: TGTGCCAGCAGGTCGGACCCAAATAGCCGCGAGCAGTACTTC. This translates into CASRSDPNSREQYF.

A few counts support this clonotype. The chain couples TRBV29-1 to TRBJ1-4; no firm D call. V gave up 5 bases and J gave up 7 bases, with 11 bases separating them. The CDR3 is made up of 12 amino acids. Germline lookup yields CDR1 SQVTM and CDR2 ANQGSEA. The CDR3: CSVQGSSEKLFF. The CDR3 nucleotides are TGCAGCGTTCAAGGGTCATCTGAAAAACTGTTTTTT. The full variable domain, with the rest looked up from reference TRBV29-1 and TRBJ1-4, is SAVISQKPSRDICQRGTSLTIQCQVDSQVTMMFWYRQQPGQSLTLIATANQGSEATYESGFVIDKFPISRPNLTFSTLTVSNMSPEDSSIYLCSVQGSSEKLFFGSGTQLSVL.

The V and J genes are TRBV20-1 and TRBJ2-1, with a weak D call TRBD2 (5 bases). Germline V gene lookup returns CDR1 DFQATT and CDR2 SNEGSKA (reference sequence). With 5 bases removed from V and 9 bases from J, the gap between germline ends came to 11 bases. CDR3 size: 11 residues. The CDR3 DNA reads TGCAGTGCTCCGCGGGTCTCTGAGCAGTTCTTC. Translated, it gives CSAPRVSEQFF.

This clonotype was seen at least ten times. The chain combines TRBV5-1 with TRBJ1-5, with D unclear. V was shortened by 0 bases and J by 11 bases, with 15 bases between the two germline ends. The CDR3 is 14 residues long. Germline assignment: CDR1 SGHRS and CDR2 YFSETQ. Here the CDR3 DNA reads TGCGCCAGCAGCTTGGATGCCGGGTCTAAGTCCCAGCATTTT. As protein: CASSLDAGSKSQHF.

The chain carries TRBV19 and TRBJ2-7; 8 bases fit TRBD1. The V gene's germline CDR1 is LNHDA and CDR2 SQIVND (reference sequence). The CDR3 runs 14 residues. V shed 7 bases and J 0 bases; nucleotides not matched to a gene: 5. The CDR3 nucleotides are TGTGCCAGTAACTCGGACAGGGCCTCCTACGAGCAGTACTTC. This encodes CASNSDRASYEQYF.

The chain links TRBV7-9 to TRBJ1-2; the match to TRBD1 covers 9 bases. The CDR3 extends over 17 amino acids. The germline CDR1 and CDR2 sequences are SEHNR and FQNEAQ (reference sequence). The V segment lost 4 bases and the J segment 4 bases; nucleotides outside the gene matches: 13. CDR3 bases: TGTGCCAGCAGCTCTCTATTGGTGGGACAGGGTTTCTATGGCTACACCTTC. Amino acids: CASSSLLVGQGFYGYTF.

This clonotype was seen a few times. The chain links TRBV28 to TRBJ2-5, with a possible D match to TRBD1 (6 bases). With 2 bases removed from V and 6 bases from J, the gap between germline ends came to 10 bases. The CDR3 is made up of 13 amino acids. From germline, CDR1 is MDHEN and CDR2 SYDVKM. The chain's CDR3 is CASSLQGKQTQYF. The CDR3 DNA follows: TGTGCCAGCAGTTTACAGGGGAAACAGACCCAGTACTTC.

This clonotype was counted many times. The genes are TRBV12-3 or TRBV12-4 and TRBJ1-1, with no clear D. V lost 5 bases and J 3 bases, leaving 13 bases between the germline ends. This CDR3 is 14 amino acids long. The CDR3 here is CASSALDRYTEAFF. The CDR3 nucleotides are TGTGCCAGCAGTGCTCTCGACCGTTACACTGAAGCTTTCTTT.

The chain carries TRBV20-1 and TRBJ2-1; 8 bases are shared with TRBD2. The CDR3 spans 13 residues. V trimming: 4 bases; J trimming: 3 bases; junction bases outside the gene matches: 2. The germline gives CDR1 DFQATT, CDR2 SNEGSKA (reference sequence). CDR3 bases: TGCAGTGCTACGGGACTAGACTACAATGAGCAGTTCTTC. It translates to CSATGLDYNEQFF.

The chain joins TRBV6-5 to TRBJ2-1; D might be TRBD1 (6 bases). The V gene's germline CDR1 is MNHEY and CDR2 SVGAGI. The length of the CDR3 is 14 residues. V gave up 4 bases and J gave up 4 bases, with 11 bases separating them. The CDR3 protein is CASSWTAGYNEQFF. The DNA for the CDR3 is TGTGCCAGCAGTTGGACAGCCGGATACAATGAGCAGTTCTTC.

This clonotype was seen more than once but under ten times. The CDR3 coding sequence is TGTGCCAGCAGGCTCGAAGGGAACACTGAAGCTTTCTTT. It specifies CASRLEGNTEAFF. This chain uses TRBV6-6 with TRBJ1-1, with D unresolved. Germline V gene lookup returns CDR1 MNHNY and CDR2 SVGAGI (reference sequence). The CDR3 consists of 13 residues. Trimming pared 6 bases from V and 1 base from J, leaving 9 bases between.

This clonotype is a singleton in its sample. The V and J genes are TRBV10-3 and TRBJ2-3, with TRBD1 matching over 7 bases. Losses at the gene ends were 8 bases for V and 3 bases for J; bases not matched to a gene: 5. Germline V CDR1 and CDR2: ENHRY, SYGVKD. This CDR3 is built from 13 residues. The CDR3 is CAIRQGQTDTQYF. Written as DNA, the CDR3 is TGTGCCATCCGACAGGGTCAGACAGATACGCAGTATTTT.

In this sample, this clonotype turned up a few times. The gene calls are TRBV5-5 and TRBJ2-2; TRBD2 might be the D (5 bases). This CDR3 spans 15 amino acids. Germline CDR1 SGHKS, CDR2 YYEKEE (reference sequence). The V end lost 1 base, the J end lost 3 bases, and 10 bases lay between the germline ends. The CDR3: CASSLYREHTGELFF. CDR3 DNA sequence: TGTGCCAGCAGCTTGTATCGGGAACACACCGGGGAGCTGTTTTTT.

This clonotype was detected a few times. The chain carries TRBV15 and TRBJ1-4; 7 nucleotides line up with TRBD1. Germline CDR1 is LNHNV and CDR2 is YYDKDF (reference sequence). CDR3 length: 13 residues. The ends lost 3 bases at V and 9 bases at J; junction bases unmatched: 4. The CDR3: CATSSQTGQKLFF. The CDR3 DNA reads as TGTGCCACCAGCAGCCAGACAGGGCAAAAACTGTTTTTT.

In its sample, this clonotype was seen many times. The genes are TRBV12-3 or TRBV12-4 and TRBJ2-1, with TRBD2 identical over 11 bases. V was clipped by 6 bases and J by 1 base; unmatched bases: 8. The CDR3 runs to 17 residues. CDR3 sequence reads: CASRTIAGGGSYNEQFF. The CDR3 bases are TGTGCCAGCAGAACAATAGCGGGAGGGGGATCCTACAATGAGCAGTTCTTC.

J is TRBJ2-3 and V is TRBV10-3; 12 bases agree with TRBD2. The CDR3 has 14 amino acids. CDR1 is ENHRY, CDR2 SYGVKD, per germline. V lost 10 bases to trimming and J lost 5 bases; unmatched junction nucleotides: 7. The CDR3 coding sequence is TGTGCCACCCGACTAGCGGGGGTTGTAGATACGCAGTATTTT. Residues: CATRLAGVVDTQYF.

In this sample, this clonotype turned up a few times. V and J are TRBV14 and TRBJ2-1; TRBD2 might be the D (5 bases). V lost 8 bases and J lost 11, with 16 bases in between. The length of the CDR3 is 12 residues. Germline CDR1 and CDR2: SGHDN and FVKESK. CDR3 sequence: CASGPGSQKQFF. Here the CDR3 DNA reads TGTGCCAGCGGACCGGGATCCCAAAAGCAGTTCTTC. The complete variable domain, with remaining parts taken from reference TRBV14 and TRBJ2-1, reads EAGVTQFPSHSVIEKGQTVTLRCDPISGHDNLYWYRRVMGKEIKFLLHFVKESKQDESGMPNNRFLAERTGGTYSTLKVQPAELEDSGVYFCASGPGSQKQFFGPGTRLTVL.

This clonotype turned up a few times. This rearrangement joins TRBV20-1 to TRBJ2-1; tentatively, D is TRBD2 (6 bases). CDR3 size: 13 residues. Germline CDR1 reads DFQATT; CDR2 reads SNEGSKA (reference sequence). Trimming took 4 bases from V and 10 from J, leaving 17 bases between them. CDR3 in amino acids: CSATPQGGREQFF. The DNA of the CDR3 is TGCAGTGCTACTCCCCAGGGAGGTCGGGAGCAGTTCTTC.

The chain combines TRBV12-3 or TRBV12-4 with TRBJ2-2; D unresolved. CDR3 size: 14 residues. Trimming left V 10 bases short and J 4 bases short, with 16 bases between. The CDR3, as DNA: TGTGCCACCGTGGGGTCAGGCGGCACCGGGGAGCTGTTTTTT. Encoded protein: CATVGSGGTGELFF.

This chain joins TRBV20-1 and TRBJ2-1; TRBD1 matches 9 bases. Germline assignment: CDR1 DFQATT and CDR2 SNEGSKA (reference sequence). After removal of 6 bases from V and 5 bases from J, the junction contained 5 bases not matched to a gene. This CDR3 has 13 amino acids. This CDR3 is CSAERDRDNEQFF. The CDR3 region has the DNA TGCAGTGCCGAAAGGGACAGGGACAATGAGCAGTTCTTC.

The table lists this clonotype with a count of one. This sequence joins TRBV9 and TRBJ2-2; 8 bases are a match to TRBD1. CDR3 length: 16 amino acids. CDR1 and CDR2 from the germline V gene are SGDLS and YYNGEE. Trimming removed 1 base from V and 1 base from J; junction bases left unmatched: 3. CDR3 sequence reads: CASSVTGTGNTGELFF. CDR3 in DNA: TGTGCCAGCAGCGTAACCGGGACAGGGAACACCGGGGAGCTGTTTTTT. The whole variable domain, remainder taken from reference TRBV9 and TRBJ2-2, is DSGVTQTPKHLITATGQRVTLRCSPRSGDLSVYWYQQSLDQGLQFLIQYYNGEERAKGNILERFSAQQFPDLHSELNLSSLELGDSALYFCASSVTGTGNTGELFFGEGSRLTVL.

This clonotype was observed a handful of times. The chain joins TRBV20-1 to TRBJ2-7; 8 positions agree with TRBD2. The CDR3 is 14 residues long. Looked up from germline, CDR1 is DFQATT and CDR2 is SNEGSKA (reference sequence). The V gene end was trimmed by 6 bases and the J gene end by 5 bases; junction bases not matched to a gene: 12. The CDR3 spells CSASSGKEVDEQYF. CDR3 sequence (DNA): TGCAGTGCCAGTAGCGGGAAAGAGGTCGACGAGCAGTACTTC.

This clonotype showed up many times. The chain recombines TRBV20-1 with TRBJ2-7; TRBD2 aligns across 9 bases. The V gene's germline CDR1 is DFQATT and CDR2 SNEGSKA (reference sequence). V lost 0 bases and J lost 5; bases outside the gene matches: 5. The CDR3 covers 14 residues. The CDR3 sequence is CSARDPIAGDEQYF. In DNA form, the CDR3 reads TGCAGTGCTAGAGATCCGATAGCGGGAGACGAGCAGTACTTC.

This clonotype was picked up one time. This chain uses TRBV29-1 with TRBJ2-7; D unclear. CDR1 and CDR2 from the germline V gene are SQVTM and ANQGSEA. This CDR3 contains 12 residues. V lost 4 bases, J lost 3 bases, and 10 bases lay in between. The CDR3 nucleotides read TGCAGCGTTGTGGGCACCCACTACGAGCAGTACTTC. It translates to CSVVGTHYEQYF.

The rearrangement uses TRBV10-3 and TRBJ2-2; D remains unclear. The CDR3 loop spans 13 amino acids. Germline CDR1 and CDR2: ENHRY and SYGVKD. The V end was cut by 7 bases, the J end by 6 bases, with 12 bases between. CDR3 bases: TGTGCCATCACACCGGGTCGGGCCGGGGAGCTGTTTTTT. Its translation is CAITPGRAGELFF.

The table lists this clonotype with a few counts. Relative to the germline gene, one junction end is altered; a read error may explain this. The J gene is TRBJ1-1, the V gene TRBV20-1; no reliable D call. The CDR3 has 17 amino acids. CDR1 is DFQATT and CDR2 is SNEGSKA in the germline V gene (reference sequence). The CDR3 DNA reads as TGCAGCGCTAGTGCACTCGGGGATCGGGTTGTTAGAACTGAAGCTTTCTTT. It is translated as CSASALGDRVVRTEAFF.

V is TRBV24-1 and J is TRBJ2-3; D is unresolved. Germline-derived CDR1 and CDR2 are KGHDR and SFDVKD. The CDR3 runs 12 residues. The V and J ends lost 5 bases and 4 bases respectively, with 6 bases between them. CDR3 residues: CATSVVADTQYF. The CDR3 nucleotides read TGTGCCACCAGTGTTGTGGCAGATACGCAGTATTTT.